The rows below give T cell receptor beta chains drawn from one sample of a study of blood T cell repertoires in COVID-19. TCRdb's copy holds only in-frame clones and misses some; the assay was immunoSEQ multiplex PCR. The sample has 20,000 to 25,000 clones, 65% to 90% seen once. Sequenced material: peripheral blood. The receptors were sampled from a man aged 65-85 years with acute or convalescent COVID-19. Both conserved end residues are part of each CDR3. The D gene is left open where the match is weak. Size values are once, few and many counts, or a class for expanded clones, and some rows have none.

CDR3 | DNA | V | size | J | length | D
CSVEAQGGGTNEKLFF | TGCAGCGTTGAAGCGCAGGGAGGGGGTACTAATGAAAAACTGTTTTTT | TRBV29-1 | once | TRBJ1-4 | 16 | NA
CASSPGLTINTQYF | TGTGCCAGCTCTCCGGGACTCACTATCAATACGCAGTATTTT | TRBV6-5 | NA | TRBJ2-3 | 14 | NA
CASSLGDRGNSPLHF | TGCGCCAGCAGCTTGGGGGACAGGGGGAATTCACCCCTCCACTTT | TRBV5-1 | NA | TRBJ1-6 | 15 | TRBD1
CASSWGQNTEAFF | TGTGCCAGCAGCTGGGGACAGAACACTGAAGCTTTCTTT | TRBV7-2 | few | TRBJ1-1 | 13 | NA
CASSIKPDAQQYF | TGTGCCAGTAGTATAAAGCCCGATGCTCAGCAGTACTTC | TRBV19 | NA | TRBJ2-7 | 13 | NA
CSVWTGYGQYF | TGCAGCGTCTGGACAGGCTACGGGCAGTACTTC | TRBV29-1 | NA | TRBJ2-7 | 11 | TRBD1
CASSGVDGGNQPQHF | TGTGCCAGCAGTGGAGTAGACGGCGGGAATCAGCCCCAGCATTTT | TRBV2 | NA | TRBJ1-5 | 15 | NA
CASSESGEGYTF | TGTGCCAGCAGTGAATCAGGGGAAGGCTACACCTTC | TRBV2 | few | TRBJ1-2 | 12 | NA
CASSVGGQAGELFF | TGCGCCAGCAGTGTCGGGGGGCAAGCCGGGGAGCTGTTTTTT | TRBV10-2 | NA | TRBJ2-2 | 14 | NA
CASSHDFDRGKETQYF | TGTGCCAGCAGCCATGACTTCGACAGGGGGAAAGAGACCCAGTACTTC | TRBV3-1/TRBV3-2 | NA | TRBJ2-5 | 16 | TRBD1
CASSRTATSQPQHF | TGTGCCAGTAGTAGGACAGCTACAAGTCAGCCCCAGCATTTT | TRBV19 | NA | TRBJ1-5 | 14 | NA
CASSRDSKETQYF | TGTGCCAGCAGCCGGGACAGCAAGGAGACCCAGTACTTC | TRBV11-3 | once | TRBJ2-5 | 13 | TRBD1
CSGGRAGGYTF | TGCAGCGGGGGGAGGGCTGGCGGCTACACCTTC | TRBV29-1 | NA | TRBJ1-2 | 11 | NA
CATSRDLDIFYGYTF | TGTGCCACCAGCAGAGATCTCGACATCTTCTATGGCTACACCTTC | TRBV15 | NA | TRBJ1-2 | 15 | NA
CASSLGQGRATNEKLFF | TGTGCCAGCAGCCTCGGACAGGGGCGAGCAACTAATGAAAAACTGTTTTTT | TRBV7-9 | NA | TRBJ1-4 | 17 | TRBD1
CASSLDDTVNTEAFF | TGTGCCAGCAGCTTGGATGATACGGTGAACACTGAAGCTTTCTTT | TRBV5-6 | NA | TRBJ1-1 | 15 | NA
CASSKTSSPVLKGELFF | TGTGCCAGCAGCAAGACTAGTTCTCCTGTCCTTAAGGGGGAGCTGTTTTTT | TRBV6-2/TRBV6-3 | NA | TRBJ2-2 | 17 | NA
CASRQGGQGNEQFF | TGTGCCAGCCGTCAAGGGGGACAGGGCAATGAGCAGTTCTTC | TRBV7-2 | NA | TRBJ2-1 | 14 | TRBD1
CASSLAGGTDTQYF | TGCGCCAGCAGCTTGGCGGGGGGCACAGATACGCAGTATTTT | TRBV5-1 | NA | TRBJ2-3 | 14 | NA
CASSITSGEGNF | TGTGCCAGCAGCATCACTAGCGGCGAGGGGAATTTT | TRBV7-9 | few | TRBJ2-3 | 12 | TRBD2
CASSPPTGGGTEAFF | TGTGCCAGCAGTCCTCCTACAGGGGGCGGCACTGAAGCTTTCTTT | TRBV6-6 | NA | TRBJ1-1 | 15 | TRBD1
CASSVVEDTQYF | TGTGCCAGCAGCGTAGTAGAAGATACGCAGTATTTT | TRBV9 | NA | TRBJ2-3 | 12 | NA
CAISESTARRTEAFF | TGTGCCATCAGTGAGTCCACCGCTAGGAGGACTGAAGCTTTCTTT | TRBV10-3 | NA | TRBJ1-1 | 15 | NA
CASTPGQGNSPLHF | TGTGCCAGCACGCCGGGACAGGGAAATTCACCCCTCCACTTT | TRBV5-6 | NA | TRBJ1-6 | 14 | TRBD1
CASGSDSFSAFF | TGTGCTAGTGGCTCGGACAGTTTTTCAGCTTTCTTT | TRBV12-5 | NA | TRBJ1-1 | 12 | NA
CASSLLSGGETQYF | TGCGCCAGCAGCTTGCTTTCGGGGGGGGAGACCCAGTACTTC | TRBV5-1 | NA | TRBJ2-5 | 14 | TRBD2
CASSELRAGTDTQYF | TGTGCCAGCAGTGAGTTGCGGGCCGGCACAGATACGCAGTATTTT | TRBV25-1 | NA | TRBJ2-3 | 15 | NA
CASSPPTGSSGYTF | TGTGCCAGCAGCCCTCCGACAGGGTCGAGTGGCTACACCTTC | TRBV7-6 | NA | TRBJ1-2 | 14 | TRBD1
CASAGFSRDSPLHF | TGCGCCAGCGCGGGGTTCAGTAGGGATTCACCCCTCCACTTT | TRBV5-1 | few | TRBJ1-6 | 14 | NA
CASSPPTGSYGYTF | TGTGCCAGCTCCCCCCCCACAGGCTCCTATGGCTACACCTTC | TRBV6-5 | NA | TRBJ1-2 | 14 | NA
CASSLSTGGSYGYTF | TGTGCCAGCAGTTTATCGACAGGGGGAAGCTATGGCTACACCTTC | TRBV27 | NA | TRBJ1-2 | 15 | TRBD1
CASSQELGNTIYF | TGCGCCAGCAGCCAAGAACTCGGAAACACCATATATTTT | TRBV4-3 | NA | TRBJ1-3 | 13 | NA
CASKEGTYTDTQYF | TGTGCCAGCAAGGAGGGGACGTACACAGATACGCAGTATTTT | TRBV6-5 | NA | TRBJ2-3 | 14 | NA
CASSLQGLDTDTQYF | TGTGCCAGCAGCCTCCAGGGGTTAGACACAGATACGCAGTATTTT | TRBV5-5 | NA | TRBJ2-3 | 15 | NA
CASSLVAGGPGETQYF | TGTGCCAGCAGCTTAGTTGCGGGGGGGCCGGGCGAGACCCAGTACTTC | TRBV11-2 | NA | TRBJ2-5 | 16 | TRBD2
CASSLVVRGRETQYF | TGTGCCAGCAGCTTAGTTGTTAGGGGAAGAGAGACCCAGTACTTC | TRBV7-2 | NA | TRBJ2-5 | 15 | NA